This T cell receptor beta chain was captured by sequencing in a study of T cell responses to AZD1222 COVID-19 vaccine. Study conclusions and caveats: CD4 TCRs covered the whole spike, strongest at regions 160-218 and 743-854. White British people made up most donors, females outnumbered males, and clonal diversity was possibly underestimated.

In regard to this clone: Its antigen is not identified.

The table came from immunoSEQ multiplex PCR; TCRdb's copy has only in-frame clones and leaves some out. The table includes about 100,000 clones, around nine tenths detected once. Germline loops: CDR1 SGHDT, CDR2 YYEEEE. Trimming took off 1 base at V and 0 bases at J, with 7 bases between the two ends. CDR3 length: 14 amino acids. This sample comprised peripheral blood, obtained on day 0 of AZD1222 vaccination. The chain joins TRBV5-6 to TRBJ1-1; D call uncertain. This clonotype was sampled from an adult in good health. The CDR3 nucleotides read TGTGCCAGCAGCTTGCGGCAGCTGAACACTGAAGCTTTCTTT. Its protein product is CASSLRQLNTEAFF.